This is a list of T cell receptor beta chains from one sample in a study of post-analysis software for immune sequencing data. One entry per CDR3 protein, called by TCRdb with MiXCR from the PCR reads. The sample carries some 260,000 distinct CDR3 sequences, 36% recorded once. Sequencing input: blood. The receptors come from a girl aged 5-17 years with multiple sclerosis. Each CDR3 is given with its conserved first and last residue. The D gene is left open where the match is weak. Clone size is shown for a subset of rows, as once, few, many or a class of expanded clone.

TRBD1 many 15 TRBJ1-5 TRBV6-5 CASSYRTGSNQPQHF TGTGCCAGCAGTTACAGGACAGGGAGCAATCAGCCCCAGCATTTT
TRBD2 many 15 TRBJ2-1 TRBV5-1 CASSLFTSGENEQFF TGCGCCAGCAGCTTGTTTACTAGCGGGGAGAATGAGCAGTTCTTC
- many 18 TRBJ1-5 TRBV4-1 CASSLEPSRGGSNQPQHF TGCGCCAGCAGCCTCGAACCCTCCAGGGGAGGTAGCAATCAGCCCCAGCATTTT
TRBD1 few 14 TRBJ1-4 TRBV5-1 CASSPQGAGEKLFF TGCGCCAGCAGCCCACAGGGGGCGGGTGAAAAACTGTTTTTT
TRBD2 few 19 TRBJ2-1 TRBV12-3/TRBV12-4 CASSLARSSGVGPDNEQFF TGTGCCAGCAGTTTAGCGCGGAGTAGCGGGGTCGGACCCGACAATGAGCAGTTCTTC
TRBD2 - 15 TRBJ2-1 TRBV12-3/TRBV12-4 CASKRWASGKNEQFF TGTGCCAGCAAAAGATGGGCTAGCGGGAAAAATGAGCAGTTCTTC
TRBD2 - 17 TRBJ2-7 TRBV6-1 CASSRTSGRRSSYEQYF TGTGCCAGCAGCCGGACTAGCGGGAGACGGAGCTCCTACGAGCAGTACTTC
- many 13 TRBJ2-3 TRBV15 CATRAGVEDTQYF TGTGCCACCAGGGCAGGGGTTGAAGATACGCAGTATTTT
- many 15 TRBJ1-1 TRBV12-3/TRBV12-4 CASSSPQGRRTEAFF TGTGCCAGCAGTTCCCCCCAGGGGAGGAGGACTGAAGCTTTCTTT
- few 13 TRBJ2-1 TRBV7-9 CASSLVVENGQFF TGTGCCAGCAGCTTAGTGGTGGAAAATGGGCAGTTCTTC
TRBD2 - 15 TRBJ2-7 TRBV6-1 CASSAAGTTYGEQYF TGTGCCAGCAGTGCTGCCGGGACTACTTATGGCGAGCAGTACTTC
TRBD2 - 15 TRBJ2-3 TRBV5-1 CASSLGGGLADTQYF TGCGCCAGCAGCTTGGGCGGGGGATTAGCAGATACGCAGTATTTT
- - 12 TRBJ2-7 TRBV7-2 CASSAQIYEQYF TGTGCCAGCAGCGCACAGATCTACGAGCAGTACTTC
TRBD2 many 17 TRBJ2-1 TRBV27 CASSFFGVAGGNNEQFF TGTGCCAGCAGTTTCTTTGGGGTAGCGGGGGGTAACAATGAGCAGTTCTTC
TRBD2 many 14 TRBJ2-1 TRBV3-1 CASSQALAGNEQFF TGTGCCAGCAGCCAAGCGCTAGCGGGGAATGAGCAGTTCTTC
TRBD1 few 12 TRBJ1-4 TRBV19 CASMGQGEKLFF TGTGCCAGTATGGGACAGGGTGAAAAACTGTTTTTT
- many 15 TRBJ1-1 TRBV29-1 CSVDPGRQIPTEAFF TGCAGCGTTGATCCGGGACGGCAAATTCCCACTGAAGCTTTCTTT
- many 11 TRBJ2-1 TRBV20-1 CSARVANEQFF TGCAGTGCTAGAGTAGCCAATGAGCAGTTCTTC
- many 11 TRBJ2-1 TRBV6-6 CASSQLDKQFF TGTGCCAGCAGTCAGCTGGATAAGCAGTTCTTC
TRBD2 few 15 TRBJ2-3 TRBV14 CASSPIAGYTDTQYF TGTGCCAGCAGCCCGATAGCGGGATACACAGATACGCAGTATTTT
TRBD2 many 17 TRBJ2-5 TRBV24-1 CATSDGIGLAGQETQYF TGTGCCACCAGTGATGGGATAGGACTAGCGGGCCAAGAGACCCAGTACTTC
TRBD1 once 14 TRBJ2-3 TRBV29-1 CSAARTGGTDTQYF TGCAGCGCTGCTCGGACAGGGGGCACCGATACGCAGTATTTT
- many 14 TRBJ1-2 TRBV5-5 CASSRTGASYGYTF TGTGCCAGCAGTAGGACCGGGGCCAGTTATGGCTACACCTTC
- once 13 TRBJ2-7 TRBV20-1 CSASQGGSYEQYF TGCAGTGCTAGTCAGGGGGGTTCCTACGAGCAGTACTTC